The rows below give T cell receptor beta chains drawn from one sample of a study of blood T cell repertoires in COVID-19. Generated by immunoSEQ multiplex PCR, the TCRdb table keeps only in-frame clones and is missing some. The repertoire holds approximately 410,000 clones, with 86% as singletons. Sequencing input: peripheral blood. These receptors originate from a woman aged 25 to 39 with active or convalescent COVID-19. The CDR3 runs from the conserved cysteine through the conserved F or W. The order of the fields is clone size, J gene, V gene, D gene, CDR3 protein, CDR3 DNA. A D gene is named only where the DNA matches it firmly. Not every row has a clone size; where given, it reads once, few, many or a size class.

.,TRBJ1-1,TRBV19,TRBD1,CASRDRGVMNTEAFF,TGTGCCAGCCGGGACAGGGGGGTCATGAACACTGAAGCTTTCTTT
.,TRBJ2-1,TRBV10-1,TRBD2,CASSDTAGGAYNEQFF,TGCGCCAGCAGTGATACCGCGGGAGGGGCATACAATGAGCAGTTCTTC
.,TRBJ2-7,TRBV7-5,.,CVRQSCEQYF,TGTGTCAGACAGTCTTGCGAGCAGTACTTC
.,TRBJ2-1,TRBV10-3,TRBD2,CAIRTSGVYNEQFF,TGTGCCATCAGGACTAGCGGAGTTTACAATGAGCAGTTCTTC
.,TRBJ1-1,TRBV29-1,.,CSSPGGSPLSTEAFF,TGCAGCTCCCCGGGAGGTAGCCCTTTGAGCACTGAAGCTTTCTTT
.,TRBJ1-1,TRBV5-6,.,CASSSGENTEAFF,TGTGCCAGCAGCTCAGGGGAGAACACTGAAGCTTTCTTT
.,TRBJ2-7,TRBV29-1,TRBD2,CSVVLAGGPSYEQYF,TGCAGCGTTGTTCTAGCGGGGGGCCCCTCCTACGAGCAGTACTTC
.,TRBJ2-3,TRBV4-1,.,CASSQELNSVDTQYF,TGCGCCAGCAGCCAAGAGTTGAACTCCGTCGATACGCAGTATTTT
.,TRBJ2-3,TRBV12-3/TRBV12-4,.,CASSSGTDTQYF,TGTGCCAGCAGTTCCGGCACAGATACGCAGTATTTT
.,TRBJ2-3,TRBV27,TRBD2,CASSPYPPQLAGDTDTQYF,TGTGCCAGCAGTCCATACCCACCTCAACTAGCGGGGGACACAGATACGCAGTATTTT
.,TRBJ1-1,TRBV25-1,.,CASSVRGSNTEAFF,TGTGCCAGCAGTGTACGGGGGTCGAACACTGAAGCTTTCTTT
.,TRBJ2-7,TRBV10-1,TRBD1,CASSGGTGEPYEQYF,TGCGCCAGCAGTGGCGGGACAGGTGAACCCTACGAGCAGTACTTC
.,TRBJ1-1,TRBV25-1,TRBD1,CASTSLAGTGVFF,TGTGCCAGCACGTCCCTCGCCGGGACAGGGGTTTTCTTT
.,TRBJ2-7,TRBV10-3,TRBD2,CAISDPGLAGGIPYEQYF,TGTGCCATCAGTGATCCGGGACTAGCGGGGGGTATACCCTACGAGCAGTACTTC
.,TRBJ1-4,TRBV30,TRBD1,CAWSLPQGRNEKLFF,TGTGCCTGGAGTCTGCCACAGGGGAGGAATGAAAAACTGTTTTTT
.,TRBJ2-7,TRBV7-2,.,CASSQSAGSYYEQYF,TGTGCCAGCAGTCAGAGCGCGGGCAGTTACTACGAGCAGTACTTC
.,TRBJ2-7,TRBV29-1,TRBD2,CSVVSRETYEQYF,TGCAGCGTTGTATCGCGGGAGACCTACGAGCAGTACTTC
.,TRBJ1-5,TRBV18,TRBD1,CASSPQDAGGRQPQHF,TGTGCCAGCTCACCACAAGACGCAGGGGGCAGGCAGCCCCAGCATTTT
.,TRBJ1-2,TRBV5-8,TRBD1,CASSFGQGMDYGYTF,TGTGCCAGCAGCTTCGGACAGGGGATGGACTATGGCTACACCTTC
.,TRBJ2-1,TRBV5-1,.,CASSLARGPAIYNEQFF,TGCGCCAGCAGCTTGGCCAGGGGTCCAGCCATCTACAATGAGCAGTTCTTC
.,TRBJ1-2,TRBV6-5,.,CASSPRTVDGYTF,TGTGCCAGCAGTCCCCGGACAGTCGATGGCTACACCTTC
once,TRBJ2-7,TRBV13,TRBD1,CASSIRGQGDYEQYF,TGTGCCAGCAGCATTAGGGGACAGGGCGACTACGAGCAGTACTTC
.,TRBJ1-5,TRBV6-5,.,CASSTSGTFNQPQHF,TGTGCCAGCAGTACTTCTGGGACATTTAATCAGCCCCAGCATTTT
.,TRBJ1-1,TRBV4-1,.,CASSQGRPRGFYTEAFF,TGCGCCAGCAGCCAAGGTCGTCCCAGGGGTTTCTACACTGAAGCTTTCTTT
.,TRBJ1-5,TRBV29-1,.,CSAVGDNQPQHF,TGCAGCGCCGTGGGAGACAATCAGCCCCAGCATTTT
once,TRBJ2-2,TRBV7-8,.,CASRFLQLANTGELFF,TGTGCCAGCAGATTCCTACAGCTCGCGAACACCGGGGAGCTGTTTTTT
few,TRBJ1-6,TRBV14,.,CASSQALVRGYNSPLHF,TGTGCCAGCAGCCAAGCTTTGGTTCGGGGGTATAATTCACCCCTCCACTTT
.,TRBJ2-3,TRBV29-1,.,CSVITDRPRTDTQYF,TGCAGCGTGATTACGGACAGACCGAGAACAGATACGCAGTATTTT
.,TRBJ2-7,TRBV18,.,CASSPVGAGSYEQYF,TGTGCCAGCTCACCCGTTGGGGCCGGCTCCTACGAGCAGTACTTC
.,TRBJ2-3,TRBV5-1,TRBD2,CASSPILAGDTDTQYF,TGCGCCAGCAGCCCCATACTAGCGGGTGACACAGATACGCAGTATTTT
.,TRBJ2-5,TRBV7-9,TRBD2,CASSSGPGGSETQYF,TGTGCCAGCAGCTCCGGACCGGGGGGTTCGGAGACCCAGTACTTC
.,TRBJ2-7,TRBV16,.,CASSPDRVYEQYF,TGTGCCAGCAGCCCGGACAGAGTCTACGAGCAGTACTTC
.,TRBJ2-2,TRBV29-1,.,CSVSGTGELFF,TGCAGCGTTTCAGGAACCGGGGAGCTGTTTTTT
.,TRBJ1-2,TRBV30,.,CAWSVRPQRYGYTF,TGTGCCTGGAGTGTAAGACCACAGAGATATGGCTACACCTTC
.,TRBJ1-1,TRBV19,TRBD1,CASMRDRMNTEAFF,TGTGCCAGTATGAGGGACAGGATGAACACTGAAGCTTTCTTT
.,TRBJ1-5,TRBV6-5,.,CASRGGDGSNQPQHF,TGTGCCAGCAGGGGGGGTGACGGTAGCAATCAGCCCCAGCATTTT
.,TRBJ2-7,TRBV3-1/TRBV3-2,TRBD1,CASSREKTGGFYEQYF,TGTGCCAGCAGCCGTGAGAAGACAGGGGGCTTCTACGAGCAGTACTTC
.,TRBJ1-2,TRBV19,.,CASSIGGRWGDGYTF,TGTGCCAGTAGTATAGGGGGGCGGTGGGGCGACGGCTACACCTTC
.,TRBJ1-3,TRBV3-1/TRBV3-2,.,CASSDGDTIYF,TGTGCCAGCAGCGACGGGGACACCATATATTTT
once,TRBJ2-7,TRBV5-6,.,CASSLSSTYEQYF,TGTGCCAGCAGCTTGTCCAGTACCTACGAGCAGTACTTC